These T cell receptor beta chains were read from a single sample in a study of shared clonotypes between healthy human individuals. Clones were sequenced by immunoSEQ multiplex PCR, and TCRdb holds only the in-frame ones, with some missing. The sample lists approximately 2,000,000 clones, about nine tenths occurring once. The sample taken for sequencing was naive CD4+ T cells from PBMCs. All receptors come from a man between 18 and 35 years old in good health. Some clones in this sample may be carry-over from other donors' samples. Each CDR3 is given with its conserved first and last residue. The order of the fields is J gene, D gene, clone size, V gene, CDR3 DNA, CDR3 protein. A D gene is named only where the DNA matches it firmly. A clone size is listed for some rows: how often the clone was seen (once, few, many), or a class if it is expanded.

TRBJ1-2 . once TRBV14 TGTGCCAGCAGCCCATTGGGGGACCCCTATGGCTACACCTTC CASSPLGDPYGYTF
TRBJ2-1 . . TRBV6-1 TGTGCCAGCAGTGAGAAGGGTCCCAGCTCCGCGGCAGGTGAGCAGTTCTTC CASSEKGPSSAAGEQFF
TRBJ2-7 . . TRBV29-1 TGCAGCGCAGGGTGGGGCTCTAGGGAGCAGTACTTC CSAGWGSREQYF
TRBJ1-1 . few TRBV2 TGTGCCAGCGGGGGCGAGCACACTGAAGCTTTCTTT CASGGEHTEAFF
TRBJ1-3 . . TRBV7-6 TGTGCCAGCAGCATAGGCGCAGGGTGGGTTGGAAACACCATATATTTT CASSIGAGWVGNTIYF
TRBJ2-7 TRBD2 . TRBV6-5 TGTGCCAGCAGCCCCGCGGGGGGAGCATCCTACGAGCAGTACTTC CASSPAGGASYEQYF
TRBJ1-5 . . TRBV5-1 TGCGCCAGCAGCTCCGGGACGGGGAATCAGCCCCAGCATTTT CASSSGTGNQPQHF
TRBJ1-3 . . TRBV5-1 TGCGCCAGCAGCCCGAACCGCGGGGTGGCTTTACCTGGAAACACCATATATTTT CASSPNRGVALPGNTIYF
TRBJ2-5 . once TRBV11-3 TGTGCCAGCAGCTTAACCCTCGCTAGGGGCACAGAGACCCAGTACTTC CASSLTLARGTETQYF
TRBJ1-1 . few TRBV11-2 TGTGCCAGCAGCTTAGGAGGGGACACTGAAGCTTTCTTT CASSLGGDTEAFF
TRBJ1-2 . . TRBV5-6 TGTGCCAGCAGCGAAAGGCTTCGGGCTGGCTACACCTTC CASSERLRAGYTF
TRBJ2-3 . once TRBV27 TGTGCCAGCAGTCCACGGGAGGATACGCAGTATTTT CASSPREDTQYF
TRBJ2-1 TRBD2 . TRBV7-2 TGTGCCAGCAGCATGACTAGCGGGACCCTATACAATGAGCAGTTCTTC CASSMTSGTLYNEQFF
TRBJ2-3 . . TRBV5-1 TGCGCCAGCAGCTTTCGGAGGGGAGATACGCAGTATTTT CASSFRRGDTQYF
TRBJ1-4 . . TRBV5-8 TGTGCCAGCAGCTTGGATATTGGTGGTAGGGGCGACGAGGTGGAAAAACTGTTTTTT CASSLDIGGRGDEVEKLFF
TRBJ2-4 . . TRBV14 TGTGCCAGCAGCCCCAGGGGAGGGACAGGACCCTTAAAGAAAAACATTCAGTACTTC CASSPRGGTGPLKKNIQYF
TRBJ2-7 . . TRBV7-3 TGTGCCCAGGGTTGTGAGCAGTACTTC CAQGCEQYF
TRBJ2-3 TRBD2 . TRBV30 TGTGCCTGGAGTAAACGGACTAGCCCGAGGGGAGATACGCAGTATTTT CAWSKRTSPRGDTQYF
TRBJ2-1 TRBD1 . TRBV6-5 TGTGCCAGCAGGCCGGGACAGAAGATTGAGCAGTTCTTC CASRPGQKIEQFF
TRBJ1-5 . . TRBV28 TGTGCCAGCAGTTTGGCACAGGGTCTCCGGGTTCAGCCCCAGCATTTT CASSLAQGLRVQPQHF
TRBJ1-2 . . TRBV10-1 TGCGCCAGCAGTGCTCAGTACGACTATGGCTACACCTTC CASSAQYDYGYTF
TRBJ2-3 TRBD1 . TRBV5-1 TGCGCCAGCAGCTACGTTCAGGGGGCAAGGGATACGCAGTATTTT CASSYVQGARDTQYF
TRBJ2-7 . . TRBV28 TGTGCCAGCGGACCCTACGAGCAGTACTTC CASGPYEQYF
TRBJ2-3 TRBD2 . TRBV28 TGTGCCAGCACCCCGGGAGGGGCCCCGAAAGATACGCAGTATTTT CASTPGGAPKDTQYF
TRBJ2-3 . . TRBV11-3 TGTGCCAGCAGCCAAAGCCCCCCCGGCCACACAGATACGCAGTATTTT CASSQSPPGHTDTQYF
TRBJ2-7 TRBD2 . TRBV9 TGTGCCAGCAGCGTAGACCCTAGCGGTGGGTACGAGCAGTACTTC CASSVDPSGGYEQYF
TRBJ2-1 . . TRBV11-2 TGTGCCAGCAGCTTCCGCTACATATCCCCCTACAATGAGCAGTTCTTC CASSFRYISPYNEQFF
TRBJ2-1 . . TRBV30 TGTGCCTGGACCCTATACAATGAGCAGTTCTTC CAWTLYNEQFF
TRBJ1-4 . . TRBV10-3 TGTGCCATCAGTGAGGGGTGGGGCATTGCAACTAATGAAAAACTGTTTTTT CAISEGWGIATNEKLFF
TRBJ1-1 . . TRBV9 TGTGCCAGCAGCTTACGGGATGTGGACACTGAAGCTTTCTTT CASSLRDVDTEAFF
TRBJ2-7 TRBD1 . TRBV27 TGTGCCAGCAGTTTATCCCACGGGCAGGGGGCGATGTACTTC CASSLSHGQGAMYF
TRBJ2-3 TRBD2 . TRBV7-2 TGTGCCAGCAGCCCGAGGACTAGCGGGAGGGCCGGGACAGATACGCAGTATTTT CASSPRTSGRAGTDTQYF
TRBJ1-1 TRBD1 . TRBV28 TGTGCCAGCAGTTTATCGGCAGGGGGCTTCTCTGAAGCTTTCTTT CASSLSAGGFSEAFF
TRBJ2-3 TRBD2 . TRBV11-2 TGTGCCAGCAGCTTAGGTCGAGCGGGAGCCCCAGATACGCAGTATTTT CASSLGRAGAPDTQYF
TRBJ2-3 . . TRBV11-3 TGTGCCAGCAGCTTATCTAGCACAGATACGCAGTATTTT CASSLSSTDTQYF
TRBJ2-1 . once TRBV19 TGTGCCAGTAGTATGAGGAAGTCAAACAATGAGCAGTTCTTC CASSMRKSNNEQFF
TRBJ2-7 . . TRBV29-1 TGCAGCGTTGGGACACATGACGAGCAGTACTTC CSVGTHDEQYF
TRBJ1-5 . . TRBV9 TGTGCCAGCAGCGCCCTGGGGGGATCCAATCAGCCCCAGCATTTT CASSALGGSNQPQHF
TRBJ2-7 . . TRBV11-3 TGTGCCAGCAGCTTACAGGGTCAATCGTACGAGCAGTACTTC CASSLQGQSYEQYF
TRBJ1-5 . . TRBV6-5 TGTGCCAGCAGTACCGACGCTACCCTCGGACAGCCCCAGCATTTT CASSTDATLGQPQHF
TRBJ2-7 . . TRBV6-1 TGTGCCAGCGGGTGGCGGACTAACTACGAGCAGTACTTC CASGWRTNYEQYF
TRBJ1-5 . once TRBV7-2 TGTGCCAGCAGCGCCCGTTTGGGCAATCAGCCCCAGCATTTT CASSARLGNQPQHF
TRBJ2-2 . . TRBV5-1 TGCGCCAGCAGCCCAGGGACGGCGAACACCGGGGAGCTGTTTTTT CASSPGTANTGELFF
TRBJ1-5 . few TRBV5-6 TGTGCCAGCAGCTTTTCTCAGGAACGGGTTAGCAATCAGCCCCAGCATTTT CASSFSQERVSNQPQHF
TRBJ2-1 . . TRBV30 TGTGCCTGGCAGGGAGACACCTACAATGAGCAGTTCTTC CAWQGDTYNEQFF
TRBJ1-5 . . TRBV9 TGTGCCAGCAGCGTAGACGTCAATCAGCCCCAGCATTTT CASSVDVNQPQHF
TRBJ1-2 . once TRBV7-2 TGTGCCAGCAGCACCCTGGGGGCTAACTATGGCTACACCTTC CASSTLGANYGYTF
TRBJ2-7 . . TRBV5-1 TGCGCCAGCAGCTTGGGTGGGGGCGAGCAGTACTTC CASSLGGGEQYF
TRBJ2-7 TRBD1 . TRBV5-1 TGCGCCAGCAGCCTCGGGACAGGACTATCCTACGAGCAGTACTTC CASSLGTGLSYEQYF
TRBJ1-5 . . TRBV6-5 TGTGCCTATAGGGAGAGTCAGCCCCAGCATTTT CAYRESQPQHF
TRBJ2-7 . . TRBV6-1 TGTGCCAGCAGTTGGCCTTCTTACGAGCAGTACTTC CASSWPSYEQYF
TRBJ2-1 . . TRBV7-6 TGTGCCAGCAGCTTAGCGGCCCTCAATGAGCAGTTCTTC CASSLAALNEQFF
TRBJ1-5 . few TRBV29-1 TGCAGCGCGAGCCAGGGGTCGAGCAATCAGCCCCAGCATTTT CSASQGSSNQPQHF
TRBJ2-3 . . TRBV29-1 TGCAGCGTTAGCACTTATAGCACAGATACGCAGTATTTT CSVSTYSTDTQYF